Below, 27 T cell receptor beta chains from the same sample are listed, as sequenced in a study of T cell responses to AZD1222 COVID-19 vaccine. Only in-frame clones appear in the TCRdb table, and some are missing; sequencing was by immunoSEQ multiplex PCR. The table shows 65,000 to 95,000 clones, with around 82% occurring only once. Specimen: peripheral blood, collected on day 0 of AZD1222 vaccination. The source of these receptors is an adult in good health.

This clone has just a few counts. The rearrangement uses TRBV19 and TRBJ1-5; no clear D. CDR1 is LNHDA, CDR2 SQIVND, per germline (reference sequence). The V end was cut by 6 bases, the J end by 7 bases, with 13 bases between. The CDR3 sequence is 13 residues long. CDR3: CASSPWGGQPQHF. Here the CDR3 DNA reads TGTGCCAGTAGCCCGTGGGGAGGGCAGCCCCAGCATTTT.

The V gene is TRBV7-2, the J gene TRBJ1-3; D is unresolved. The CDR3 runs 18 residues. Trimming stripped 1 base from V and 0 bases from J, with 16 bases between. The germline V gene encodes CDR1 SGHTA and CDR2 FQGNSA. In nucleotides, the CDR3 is TGTGCCAGCAGCTTAGTCGGGTCAATTCTCGCCTCTGGAAACACCATATATTTT. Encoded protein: CASSLVGSILASGNTIYF.

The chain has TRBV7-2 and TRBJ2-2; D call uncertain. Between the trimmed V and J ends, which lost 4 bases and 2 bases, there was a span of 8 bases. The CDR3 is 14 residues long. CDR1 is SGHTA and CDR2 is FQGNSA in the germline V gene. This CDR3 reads CASSYGGNTGELFF. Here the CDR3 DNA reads TGTGCCAGCAGCTACGGTGGAAACACCGGGGAGCTGTTTTTT.

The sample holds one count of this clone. CDR3 nucleotides: TGTGCCAGCAGCTTGGGAGGAGGGCAGGGAGGCAATCAGCCCCAGCATTTT. This codes for CASSLGGGQGGNQPQHF. The chain has TRBV5-4 and TRBJ1-5; maybe TRBD1 (5 bases). The CDR3 runs 17 residues. Trimming cost V 0 bases and J 2 bases, with 15 bases left between them. CDR1 and CDR2 (germline): SGHNT, YYREEE (reference sequence).

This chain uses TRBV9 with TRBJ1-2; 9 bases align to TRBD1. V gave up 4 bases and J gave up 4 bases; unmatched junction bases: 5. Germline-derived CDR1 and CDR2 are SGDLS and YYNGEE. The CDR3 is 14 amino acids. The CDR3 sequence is CASSQGQGSYGYTF. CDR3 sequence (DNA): TGTGCCAGCAGCCAAGGACAGGGGTCCTATGGCTACACCTTC.

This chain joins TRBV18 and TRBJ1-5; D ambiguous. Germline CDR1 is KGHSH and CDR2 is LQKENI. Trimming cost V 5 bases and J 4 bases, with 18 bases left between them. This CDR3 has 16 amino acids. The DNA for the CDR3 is TGTGCCAGCTCATCCCAGGAGGTAGGATCAAATCAGCCCCAGCATTTT. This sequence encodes CASSSQEVGSNQPQHF.

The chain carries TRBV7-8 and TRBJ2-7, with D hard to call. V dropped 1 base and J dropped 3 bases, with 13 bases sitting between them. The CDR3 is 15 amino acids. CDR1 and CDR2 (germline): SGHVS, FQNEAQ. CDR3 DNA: TGTGCCAGCAGCTTAGGTAACAGAATACACTACGAGCAGTACTTC. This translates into CASSLGNRIHYEQYF. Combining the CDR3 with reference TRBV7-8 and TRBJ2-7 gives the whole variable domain GAGVSQSPRYKVAKRGQDVALRCDPISGHVSLFWYQQALGQGPEFLTYFQNEAQLDKSGLPSDRFFAERPEGSVSTLKIQRTQQEDSAVYLCASSLGNRIHYEQYFGPGTRLTVT.

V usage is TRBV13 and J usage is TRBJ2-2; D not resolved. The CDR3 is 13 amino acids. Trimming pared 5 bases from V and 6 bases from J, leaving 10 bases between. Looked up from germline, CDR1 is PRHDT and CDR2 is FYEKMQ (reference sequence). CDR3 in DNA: TGTGCCAGCAGCCTACTTGGACCCGGGGAGCTGTTTTTT. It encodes CASSLLGPGELFF.

The CDR3: CASSLDSQETQYF. As DNA, the CDR3 is TGCGCCAGCAGCTTAGACAGTCAAGAGACCCAGTACTTC. J is TRBJ2-5 and V is TRBV5-1; a possible D gene is TRBD1 (5 bases). Germline V gives CDR1 SGHRS, CDR2 YFSETQ. CDR3 length: 13 residues. V was cut by 2 bases and J by 2 bases, with 7 bases left in between.

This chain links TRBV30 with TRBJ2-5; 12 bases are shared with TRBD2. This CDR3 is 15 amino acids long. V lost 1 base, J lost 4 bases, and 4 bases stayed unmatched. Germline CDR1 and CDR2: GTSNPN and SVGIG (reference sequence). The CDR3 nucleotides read TGTGCCTGGAGTGGAGGACTAGCGGGACTAGAGACCCAGTACTTC. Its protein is CAWSGGLAGLETQYF.

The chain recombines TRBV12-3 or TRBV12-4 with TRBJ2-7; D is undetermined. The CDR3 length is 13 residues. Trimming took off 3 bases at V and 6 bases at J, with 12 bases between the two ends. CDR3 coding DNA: TGTGCCAGCAGTTTTTTCCGCGTAAGCGAGCAGTACTTC. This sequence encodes CASSFFRVSEQYF.

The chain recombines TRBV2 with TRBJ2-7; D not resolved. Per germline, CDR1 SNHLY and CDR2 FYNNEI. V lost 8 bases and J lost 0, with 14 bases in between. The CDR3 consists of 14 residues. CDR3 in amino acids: CASGAESTSYEQYF. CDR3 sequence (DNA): TGTGCCAGCGGCGCGGAGAGTACCTCCTACGAGCAGTACTTC.

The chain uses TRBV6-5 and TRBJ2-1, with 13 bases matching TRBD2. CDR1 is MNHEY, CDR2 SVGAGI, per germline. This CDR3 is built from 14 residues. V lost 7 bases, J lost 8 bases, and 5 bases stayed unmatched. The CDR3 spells CASIRTSGRYEQFF. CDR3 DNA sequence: TGTGCCAGCATCAGGACTAGCGGGAGATATGAGCAGTTCTTC.

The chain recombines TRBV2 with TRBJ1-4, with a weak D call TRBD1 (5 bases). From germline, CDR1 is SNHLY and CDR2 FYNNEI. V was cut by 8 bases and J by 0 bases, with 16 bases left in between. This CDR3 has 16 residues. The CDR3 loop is CASLSGTAATNEKLFF. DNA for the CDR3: TGTGCCAGCCTAAGCGGGACGGCTGCAACTAATGAAAAACTGTTTTTT.

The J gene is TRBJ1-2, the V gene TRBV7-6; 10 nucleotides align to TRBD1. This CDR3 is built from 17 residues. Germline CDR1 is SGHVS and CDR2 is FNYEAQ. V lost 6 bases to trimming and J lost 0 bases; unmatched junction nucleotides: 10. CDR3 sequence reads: CASSPGTGALANYGYTF. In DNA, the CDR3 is TGTGCCAGCAGTCCCGGGACAGGGGCCTTAGCTAACTATGGCTACACCTTC.

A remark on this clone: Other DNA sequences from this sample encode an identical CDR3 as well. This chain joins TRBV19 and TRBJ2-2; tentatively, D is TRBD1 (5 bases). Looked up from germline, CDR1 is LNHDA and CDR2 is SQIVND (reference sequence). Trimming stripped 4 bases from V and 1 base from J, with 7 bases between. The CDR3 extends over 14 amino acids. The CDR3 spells CASSKGLNTGELFF. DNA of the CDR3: TGTGCCAGTAGTAAGGGGCTGAACACCGGGGAGCTGTTTTTT.

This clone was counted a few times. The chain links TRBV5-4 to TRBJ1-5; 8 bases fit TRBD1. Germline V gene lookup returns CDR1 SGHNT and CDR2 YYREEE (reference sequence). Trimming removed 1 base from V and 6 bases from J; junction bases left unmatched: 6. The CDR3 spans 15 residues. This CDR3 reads CASSLNQGAGQPQHF. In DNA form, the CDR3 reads TGTGCCAGCAGCTTGAACCAGGGGGCAGGTCAGCCCCAGCATTTT.

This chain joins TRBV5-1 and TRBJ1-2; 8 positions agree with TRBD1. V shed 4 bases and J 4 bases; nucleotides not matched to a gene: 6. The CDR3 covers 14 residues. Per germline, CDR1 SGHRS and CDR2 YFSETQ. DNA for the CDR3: TGCGCCAGCAGCGGGGGGACAGGTGTCTATGGCTACACCTTC. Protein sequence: CASSGGTGVYGYTF.

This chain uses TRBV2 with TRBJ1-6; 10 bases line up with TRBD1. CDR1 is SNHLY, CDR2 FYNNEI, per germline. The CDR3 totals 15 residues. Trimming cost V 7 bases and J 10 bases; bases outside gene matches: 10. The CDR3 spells CASTGIGTGDSPLHF. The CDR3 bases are TGTGCCAGCACCGGTATCGGGACAGGGGACTCACCCCTCCACTTT.

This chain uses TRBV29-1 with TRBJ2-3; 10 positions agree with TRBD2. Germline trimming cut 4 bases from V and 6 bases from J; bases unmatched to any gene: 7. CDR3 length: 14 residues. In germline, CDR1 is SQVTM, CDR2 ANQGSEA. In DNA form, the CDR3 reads TGCAGCGTTGTAGGTAGCGGGGGGTTCGATACGCAGTATTTT. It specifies CSVVGSGGFDTQYF.

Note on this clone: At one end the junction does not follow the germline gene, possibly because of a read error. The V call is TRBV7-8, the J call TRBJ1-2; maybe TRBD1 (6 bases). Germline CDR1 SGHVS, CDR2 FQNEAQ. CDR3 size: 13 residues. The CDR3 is CASSTGARGYLAF. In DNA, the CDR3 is TGTGCCAGCAGCACCGGCGCCAGGGGATATCTCGCCTTC.

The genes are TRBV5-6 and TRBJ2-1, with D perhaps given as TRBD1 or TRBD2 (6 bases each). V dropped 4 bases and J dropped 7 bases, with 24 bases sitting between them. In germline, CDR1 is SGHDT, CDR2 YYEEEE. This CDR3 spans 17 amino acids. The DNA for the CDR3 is TGTGCCAGCAGCCCGGGGGCTAGCGAACACCTTGGGAATGAGCAGTTCTTC. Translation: CASSPGASEHLGNEQFF.

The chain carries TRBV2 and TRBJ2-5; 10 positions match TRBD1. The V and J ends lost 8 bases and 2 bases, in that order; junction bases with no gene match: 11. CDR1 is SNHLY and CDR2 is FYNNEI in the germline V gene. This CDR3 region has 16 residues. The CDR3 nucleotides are TGTGCCAGCCTCAAACTGGACAGGGGGTATCAAGAGACCCAGTACTTC. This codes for CASLKLDRGYQETQYF.

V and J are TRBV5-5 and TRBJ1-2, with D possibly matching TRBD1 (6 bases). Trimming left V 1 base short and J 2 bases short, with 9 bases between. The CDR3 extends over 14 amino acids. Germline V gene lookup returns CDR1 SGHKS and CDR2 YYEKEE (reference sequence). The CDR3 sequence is CASSLRGGNYGYTF. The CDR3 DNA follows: TGTGCCAGCAGCTTGCGCGGGGGCAACTATGGCTACACCTTC.

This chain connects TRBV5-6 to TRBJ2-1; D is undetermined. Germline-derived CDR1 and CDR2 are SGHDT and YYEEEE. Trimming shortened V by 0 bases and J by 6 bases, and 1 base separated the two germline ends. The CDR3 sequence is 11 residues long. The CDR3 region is CASSLGNEQFF. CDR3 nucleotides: TGTGCCAGCAGCTTGGGCAATGAGCAGTTCTTC.

The CDR3 region is CASSSLETNTGELFF. The CDR3 region has the DNA TGTGCCAGTAGTAGTTTGGAAACGAACACCGGGGAGCTGTTTTTT. The rearrangement links TRBV19 to TRBJ2-2, with D hard to call. Trimming stripped 4 bases from V and 0 bases from J, with 9 bases between. CDR1 and CDR2 from the germline V gene are LNHDA and SQIVND (reference sequence). The CDR3 is 15 residues long.

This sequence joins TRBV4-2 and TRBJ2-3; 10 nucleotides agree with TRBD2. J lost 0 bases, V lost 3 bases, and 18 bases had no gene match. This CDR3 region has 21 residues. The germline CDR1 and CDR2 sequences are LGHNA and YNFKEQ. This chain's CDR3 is CASSHSYTRQLAGPSTDTQYF. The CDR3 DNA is TGTGCCAGCAGCCATTCCTACACGCGGCAACTAGCGGGGCCTAGCACAGATACGCAGTATTTT.